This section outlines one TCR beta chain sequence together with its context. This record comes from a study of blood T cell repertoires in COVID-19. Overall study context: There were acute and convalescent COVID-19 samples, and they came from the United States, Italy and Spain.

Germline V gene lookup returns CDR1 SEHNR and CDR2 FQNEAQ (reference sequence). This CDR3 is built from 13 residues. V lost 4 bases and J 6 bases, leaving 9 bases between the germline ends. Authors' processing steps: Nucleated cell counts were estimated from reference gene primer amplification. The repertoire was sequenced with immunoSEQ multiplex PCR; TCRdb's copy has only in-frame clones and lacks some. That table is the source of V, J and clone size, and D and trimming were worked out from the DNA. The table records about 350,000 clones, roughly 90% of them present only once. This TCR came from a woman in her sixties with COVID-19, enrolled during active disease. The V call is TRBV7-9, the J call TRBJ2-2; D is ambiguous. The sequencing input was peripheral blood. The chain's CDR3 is CASSSLQAGELFF. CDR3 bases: TGTGCCAGCAGCTCCTTGCAGGCCGGGGAGCTGTTTTTT.